This passage covers 11 T cell receptor beta chains from one sample sequenced in a study of T cells in narcolepsy. Clones were sequenced by immunoSEQ multiplex PCR, and TCRdb holds only the in-frame ones, with some missing. The repertoire has fewer than 40,000 clones, around 83% of them found once; the top ten carry 0.66%. Material: memory (CD45RA-) CD4+ T cells from blood. The receptors derive from a human donor in good health.

This chain uses TRBV27 with TRBJ1-2; 7 positions match TRBD1. The trim removed 5 bases at V and 7 bases at J, leaving 7 bases unmatched. Germline V gene lookup returns CDR1 MNHEY and CDR2 SMNVEV (reference sequence). The CDR3 has 13 amino acids. CDR3 protein: CASSKQGPGGYTF. The CDR3 DNA reads as TGTGCCAGCAGTAAACAGGGGCCGGGTGGCTACACCTTC.

V and J are TRBV28 and TRBJ2-7; D perhaps matches TRBD2 (5 bases). This CDR3 region has 13 residues. The germline V and J ends were trimmed by 5 bases and 2 bases, with 10 bases remaining between them. Germline assignment: CDR1 MDHEN and CDR2 SYDVKM. The CDR3 loop is CASSHGGTYEQYF. The CDR3 DNA reads as TGTGCCAGCAGTCACGGAGGAACCTACGAGCAGTACTTC.

This clone has only a few counts. This sequence joins TRBV7-9 and TRBJ1-6, with D hard to call. V was pared by 5 bases and J by 14 bases, with 13 bases between. The germline CDR1 and CDR2 sequences are SEHNR and FQNEAQ (reference sequence). The CDR3 is 12 amino acids. The CDR3 DNA sequence: TGTGCCAGCAGCCCCGCGAGATCGACCCTCCACTTT. This encodes CASSPARSTLHF. Together with reference TRBV7-9 and TRBJ1-6, the CDR3 gives the full variable domain: DTGVSQNPRHKITKRGQNVTFRCDPISEHNRLYWYRQTLGQGPEFLTYFQNEAQLEKSRLLSDRFSAERPKGSFSTLEIQRTEQGDSAMYLCASSPARSTLHFGNGTRLTVT.

This clone appeared a single time. V and J are TRBV28 and TRBJ1-6; 9 nucleotides line up with TRBD1. Per the germline V gene, CDR1 is MDHEN and CDR2 is SYDVKM. CDR3 length: 15 residues. Trimming cost V 6 bases and J 1 base; bases outside gene matches: 1. The DNA for the CDR3 is TGTGCCAGCAGGGGACAGGGATCCTATAATTCACCCCTCCACTTT. Encoded protein: CASRGQGSYNSPLHF.

The chain carries TRBV12-5 and TRBJ2-5, with D uncertain. The CDR3 sequence is 14 residues long. V was shortened by 6 bases and J by 10 bases, with 21 bases between the two germline ends. Germline V lookup: CDR1 LGHNT, CDR2 FRNRAP. CDR3 in DNA: TGTGCTAGTGGATCCCAAATATCGCCTCAGGACCAGTACTTC. This encodes CASGSQISPQDQYF.

The chain employs TRBV14 and TRBJ2-5, with D perhaps matching TRBD1 (6 bases). The germline gives CDR1 SGHDN, CDR2 FVKESK. The CDR3 covers 18 residues. V lost 1 base and J lost 3, with 21 bases in between. This chain's CDR3 is CASSQGLSKGHLKETQYF. The DNA of the CDR3 is TGTGCCAGCAGCCAAGGACTGTCGAAGGGACACCTCAAAGAGACCCAGTACTTC.

Details on this clone: Other nucleotide sequences in the sample specify the same CDR3. The chain is built from TRBV5-4 and TRBJ1-1, with TRBD1 matching over 12 bases. The CDR3 loop spans 16 amino acids. Per germline, CDR1 SGHNT and CDR2 YYREEE (reference sequence). J lost 6 bases, V lost 5 bases, and 11 bases had no gene match. The CDR3 loop reads CASSKGQGAFGAEAFF. CDR3 DNA sequence: TGTGCCAGCAGTAAGGGACAGGGGGCTTTCGGGGCTGAAGCTTTCTTT.

V usage is TRBV10-1 and J usage is TRBJ2-7; 7 bases agree with TRBD2. V was clipped by 1 base and J by 3 bases; unmatched bases: 3. From germline, CDR1 is WNHNN and CDR2 SYGVQD (reference sequence). The CDR3 is 14 amino acids. CDR3 sequence reads: CASSELRGDYEQYV. The CDR3 DNA follows: TGCGCCAGCAGTGAGTTACGGGGGGACTACGAGCAGTACGTC.

This clone is a singleton in its sample. The V gene is TRBV19, the J gene TRBJ1-1; 9 nucleotides line up with TRBD1. The length of the CDR3 is 14 residues. Trimming removed 8 bases from V and 5 bases from J; junction bases left unmatched: 9. Germline lookup yields CDR1 LNHDA and CDR2 SQIVND (reference sequence). The CDR3 region has the DNA TGTGCCAGTCGAGTAACAGGGGGCTCGACTGAAGCTTTCTTT. This sequence encodes CASRVTGGSTEAFF.

This clone is classed as medium-sized. V gene TRBV25-1 combines with J gene TRBJ1-2, with 8 nucleotides matching TRBD1. Per the germline V gene, CDR1 is MGHDK and CDR2 is SYGVNS. CDR3 length: 13 amino acids. After removal of 4 bases from V and 2 bases from J, the junction contained 0 bases not matched to a gene. DNA of the CDR3: TGTGCCAGCAGTGGGACAGGGAACTATGGCTACACCTTC. It specifies CASSGTGNYGYTF.

This clone was seen only once. This sequence joins TRBV14 and TRBJ2-1; D is perhaps TRBD1 (6 bases). Germline lookup yields CDR1 SGHDN and CDR2 FVKESK. Trimming cost V 4 bases and J 1 base, with 11 bases left between them. The CDR3 spans 15 residues. Here the CDR3 DNA reads TGTGCCAGCAGCCTCTTACAGGGTTCCTACAATGAGCAGTTCTTC. This translates into CASSLLQGSYNEQFF.